One and the same sample provided the 17 T cell receptor beta chains below, sequenced in a study of CD8+CD57+ T cells in acquired aplastic anemia (dated by TCRdb to between 2017 and 2018). Sequencer: Illumina HiSeq 2000. Profiling of TCR beta VDJ combinations and CDR3 sequences used genomic DNA as the template. TCRdb itself trimmed the public reads at Q25 with fastp, ran MiXCR and retained productive beta chains. All rows with the same CDR3 protein become a single entry with the most common DNA and genes. The sample table records 160,000 or so distinct CDR3 sequences; under 55% of these occur just once. More than 0.95% of the sample is in the top ten clones. The patients picked for sequencing were ones in whom flow cytometry had shown an expansion of CD8+CD57+ cells. The sample consisted of sorted CD4+, CD8+, or CD8+CD57+ T cells (not recorded which) from PBMCs. These receptors all stem from a human donor with aplastic anemia.

This clonotype has a count of ten or more. The V and J genes are TRBV2 and TRBJ2-1; D not resolved. Germline CDR1 SNHLY, CDR2 FYNNEI. Trimming took off 5 bases at V and 9 bases at J, with 14 bases between the two ends. The CDR3 is 13 residues long. CDR3 loop: CASSRTWTGEQFF. The CDR3 DNA follows: TGTGCCAGCAGTCGTACCTGGACCGGTGAGCAGTTCTTC.

A remark on this clonotype: One end of the junction is discordant with germline, which a read error may explain. The chain combines TRBV3-1 with TRBJ2-7; 12 bases fit TRBD2. Per the germline V gene, CDR1 is LGHDT and CDR2 is YNNKEL (reference sequence). This CDR3 comprises 15 residues. CDR3 residues: CAISPASGGAVEQYF. The CDR3 DNA follows: TGTGCCATCAGCCCAGCTAGCGGGGGGGCCGTCGAGCAGTACTTC.

On this clonotype itself: The junction departs from the called germline gene at one end, perhaps through a read error. This chain joins TRBV11-1 and TRBJ2-1; 9 nucleotides agree with TRBD2. Germline V gives CDR1 SGHAT, CDR2 FQDESV (reference sequence). This CDR3 has 18 amino acids. CDR3 bases: TGCGCCAGCAGCTTAGTCCGGGCTAGCGGGGTGATCTACAATGAGCAGTTCTTC. Translating gives CASSLVRASGVIYNEQFF.

The chain joins TRBV19 to TRBJ1-5; D gene unclear. The CDR3 is 15 residues long. CDR1 is LNHDA and CDR2 is SQIVND in the germline V gene (reference sequence). V gave up 6 bases and J gave up 2 bases, with 14 bases separating them. CDR3 DNA sequence: TGTGCCAGTAGGTGGGCAGATGGGGGCAATCAGCCCCAGCATTTT. It yields the protein CASRWADGGNQPQHF. Complete variable domain (other parts from reference TRBV19 and TRBJ1-5): DGGITQSPKYLFRKEGQNVTLSCEQNLNHDAMYWYRQDPGQGLRLIYYSQIVNDFQKGDIAEGYSVSREKKESFPLTVTSAQKNPTAFYLCASRWADGGNQPQHFGDGTRLSIL.

This clonotype was picked up many times. The chain combines TRBV7-9 with TRBJ1-6; D might be TRBD1 (6 bases). The length of the CDR3 is 16 residues. Trimming shortened V by 10 bases and J by 3 bases, and 19 bases separated the two germline ends. Germline V gives CDR1 SEHNR, CDR2 FQNEAQ (reference sequence). The CDR3 here is CAKDSHKTHYNSPLHF. For the CDR3, the DNA is TGTGCCAAGGACAGCCATAAGACTCACTATAATTCACCCCTCCACTTT.

There are many counts of this clonotype. The chain uses TRBV7-9 and TRBJ1-2; TRBD1 matches at 8 bases. Trimming removed 6 bases from V and 7 bases from J; junction bases left unmatched: 10. The CDR3 covers 14 residues. Per germline, CDR1 SEHNR and CDR2 FQNEAQ (reference sequence). The CDR3 nucleotides are TGTGCCAGCAGGAGAGGACAGGGTGCATTTGGCTACACCTTC. This translates into CASRRGQGAFGYTF. The full variable domain, rest sourced from reference TRBV7-9 and TRBJ1-2, is DTGVSQNPRHKITKRGQNVTFRCDPISEHNRLYWYRQTLGQGPEFLTYFQNEAQLEKSRLLSDRFSAERPKGSFSTLEIQRTEQGDSAMYLCASRRGQGAFGYTFGSGTRLTVV.

With respect to this clonotype: A read error may explain this, as a much larger clone is one base away. The chain has TRBV12-3 or TRBV12-4 and TRBJ2-1; D possibly corresponds to TRBD1 (7 bases). The CDR3 loop spans 15 amino acids. The V and J ends lost 4 bases and 2 bases respectively, with 12 bases between them. Here the CDR3 DNA reads TGTGCCAGCAGTTCTCAGGGGGGACCCTACAATGAGCAGTTCTTC. As protein: CASSSQGGPYNEQFF.

The rearrangement joins TRBV20-1 to TRBJ2-3; a weak D match, TRBD1 (6 bases). The germline CDR1 and CDR2 sequences are DFQATT and SNEGSKA (reference sequence). The CDR3 runs to 12 residues. The chain's CDR3 is CSTGSRTDTQYF. The CDR3 DNA follows: TGCAGCACAGGGTCCCGCACAGATACGCAGTATTTT.

V gene TRBV29-1 combines with J gene TRBJ2-7; 8 nucleotides line up with TRBD2. J lost 2 bases, V lost 4 bases, and 7 bases had no gene match. CDR1 and CDR2 (germline): SQVTM, ANQGSEA. The CDR3 is 14 amino acids. CDR3 sequence reads: CSVVETSGTYEQYF. The CDR3 DNA reads TGCAGCGTTGTCGAAACTAGCGGAACCTACGAGCAGTACTTC.

This chain joins TRBV9 and TRBJ2-1; D is uncertain. The CDR3 sequence is 11 residues long. Germline V gene lookup returns CDR1 SGDLS and CDR2 YYNGEE. Trimming stripped 3 bases from V and 5 bases from J, with 3 bases between. CDR3 coding DNA: TGTGCCAGCAGCGCCAACAATGAGCAGTTCTTC. Amino acid sequence: CASSANNEQFF.

This clonotype was picked up many times. The V and J genes are TRBV19 and TRBJ1-5; D may be TRBD1 (5 bases). The CDR3 spans 16 residues. Germline CDR1 LNHDA, CDR2 SQIVND (reference sequence). V lost 3 bases and J lost 0, with 12 bases in between. CDR3 region: CASSINRLDSNQPQHF. As DNA, the CDR3 is TGTGCCAGTAGTATCAACAGGTTAGATAGCAATCAGCCCCAGCATTTT.

The chain employs TRBV18 and TRBJ2-5, with unresolved D. In germline, CDR1 is KGHSH, CDR2 LQKENI. V lost 0 bases and J 2 bases, leaving 13 bases between the germline ends. The CDR3 is 16 residues long. The CDR3 DNA reads as TGTGCCAGCTCACCACCGGTGGGATTTTTACAAGAGACCCAGTACTTC. Translating it yields CASSPPVGFLQETQYF.

At least ten counts were recorded for this clonotype. This chain links TRBV7-9 with TRBJ2-4, with no clear D. This CDR3 region has 13 residues. V dropped 4 bases and J dropped 8 bases, with 12 bases sitting between them. Per the germline V gene, CDR1 is SEHNR and CDR2 is FQNEAQ (reference sequence). The CDR3 spells CASSWAGRDIQYF. CDR3 in DNA: TGTGCCAGCAGCTGGGCAGGCCGAGACATTCAGTACTTC.

A remark on this clonotype: A read error may explain this, as a much larger clone is one base away. The rearrangement uses TRBV6-1 and TRBJ2-5; the D is unclear. V lost 6 bases and J lost 5, with 13 bases in between. The CDR3 has 13 amino acids. CDR1 is MNHNS and CDR2 is SASEGT in the germline V gene. The CDR3: CASSLGVWETQYF. The CDR3 region has the DNA TGTGCCAGCAGCCTAGGTGTCTGGGAGACCCAGTACTTC.

This clonotype was recorded many times. This chain joins TRBV14 and TRBJ1-1; D unclear. This CDR3 is built from 12 residues. V lost 1 base and J 5 bases, leaving 5 bases between the germline ends. Germline CDR1 reads SGHDN; CDR2 reads FVKESK. The CDR3 spells CASSQVMTEAFF. Here the CDR3 DNA reads TGTGCCAGCAGCCAAGTAATGACTGAAGCTTTCTTT.

V gene TRBV6-1 combines with J gene TRBJ1-4; D is unresolved. This CDR3 comprises 15 residues. Germline V gene lookup returns CDR1 MNHNS and CDR2 SASEGT. Trimming removed 7 bases from V and 4 bases from J, with 16 bases in between. This CDR3 reads CASNLRAVHNEKLFF. The CDR3 DNA reads as TGTGCCAGCAATCTACGAGCGGTCCATAATGAAAAACTGTTTTTT.

This clonotype was recorded many times. The chain joins TRBV6-5 to TRBJ1-1; D uncertain. CDR1 and CDR2 (germline): MNHEY, SVGAGI. Trimming took 6 bases from V and 9 from J, leaving 11 bases between them. The CDR3 covers 11 residues. The CDR3 protein is CASRQLEKAFF. CDR3 bases: TGTGCCAGCAGGCAGCTTGAAAAAGCTTTCTTT.